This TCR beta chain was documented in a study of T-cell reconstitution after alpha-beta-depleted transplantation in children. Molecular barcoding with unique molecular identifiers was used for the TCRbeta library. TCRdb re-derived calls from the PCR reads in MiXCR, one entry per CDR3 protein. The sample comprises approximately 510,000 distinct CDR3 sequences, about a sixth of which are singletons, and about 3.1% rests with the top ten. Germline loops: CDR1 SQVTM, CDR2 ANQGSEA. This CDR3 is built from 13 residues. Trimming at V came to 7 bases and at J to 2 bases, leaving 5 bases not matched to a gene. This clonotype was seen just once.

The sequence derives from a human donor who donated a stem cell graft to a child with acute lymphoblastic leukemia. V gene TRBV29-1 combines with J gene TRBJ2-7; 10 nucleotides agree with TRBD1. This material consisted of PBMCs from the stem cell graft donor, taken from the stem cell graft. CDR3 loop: CSAGGTGAYEQYF. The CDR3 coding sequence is TGCAGCGCCGGGGGGACAGGGGCCTACGAGCAGTACTTC.